This TCR beta chain was sequenced in a study of long-term antiretroviral therapy in people with HIV. Samples were assayed with immunoSEQ v3.0 at survey level. The method was immunoSEQ multiplex PCR; TCRdb's version includes in-frame clones alone and lacks a portion of them. The sample has almost 30,000 clones, 90% seen once. This CDR3 contains 12 residues. The V gene lost 5 bases and the J gene lost 7 bases, with 12 bases spanning the gap. Germline CDR1 is SEHNR and CDR2 is FQNEAQ (reference sequence). The TCR originated in a man aged 50 to 59 with HIV. The input for sequencing was unsorted PBMCs, taken 3.2 years before starting antiretroviral therapy. The rearrangement uses TRBV7-9 and TRBJ2-7; no clear D gene. CDR3: CASSHPITEQYF. The CDR3 bases are TGTGCCAGCAGCCACCCGATTACGGAGCAGTACTTC.